This is a list of T cell receptor beta chains from one sample in a study of T cell changes during pregnancy in multiple sclerosis. The method was immunoSEQ multiplex PCR; TCRdb's version includes in-frame clones alone and lacks a portion of them. Among just under 80,000 clones, 85% to 95% were seen once, and the ten largest hold approximately 0.75%. Sequenced here: peripheral blood, sampled in the second trimester of pregnancy. These receptors all stem from a female donor in good health, enrolled as a control in a pregnancy study. CDR3s include the opening cysteine and the closing phenylalanine or tryptophan. A D gene is named only where the DNA matches it firmly. Clone size is stated in some rows and not others, as once, few, many or a class when expanded.

V gene	clone size	D gene	J gene	CDR3 DNA	CDR3 protein
TRBV6-6	few	.	TRBJ1-6	TGTGCCAGCAGTTACCCAGGGTCTTCACCCCTCCACTTT	CASSYPGSSPLHF
TRBV30	.	.	TRBJ1-5	TGTGCCTGGAGTGTGGGGGCAAATCAGCCCCAGCATTTT	CAWSVGANQPQHF
TRBV6-5	once	.	TRBJ2-2	TGTGCCAGCAGCCAAGTGAGTGTCGACACCGGGGAGCTGTTTTTT	CASSQVSVDTGELFF
TRBV5-5	.	TRBD2	TRBJ2-7	TGTGCCAGCAGCTTGTTAGCGGGGGGCACCCACGAGCAGTACTTC	CASSLLAGGTHEQYF
TRBV5-6	few	.	TRBJ1-3	TGTGCCAGCAGCTTTATCTCTGGAAACACCATATATTTT	CASSFISGNTIYF
TRBV7-6	.	.	TRBJ2-3	TGTGCCAGCAGCCCGCGACTAGGAACAGATACGCAGTATTTT	CASSPRLGTDTQYF
TRBV29-1	.	TRBD1	TRBJ1-5	TGCAGCGCCAAGACAGGGGAAGGGCAGCCCCAGCATTTT	CSAKTGEGQPQHF
TRBV7-2	.	TRBD2	TRBJ2-1	TGTGCCAGCAGCTTTAAGGGACTAGCGGGGGACAATGAGCAGTTCTTC	CASSFKGLAGDNEQFF
TRBV15	.	.	TRBJ1-6	TGTGCCACCAGCAGAGGTCAGAATAATTCACCCCTCCACTTT	CATSRGQNNSPLHF
TRBV6-1	many	TRBD2	TRBJ2-1	TGTGCCAGCAAACTAGCGGGGGGGCCGGATGAGCAGTTCTTC	CASKLAGGPDEQFF
TRBV6-4	.	TRBD2	TRBJ2-3	TGTGCCAGCAGTGACCTACACGGGGGACTAGCCAGCACAGATACGCAGTATTTT	CASSDLHGGLASTDTQYF
TRBV6-1	.	TRBD2	TRBJ2-3	TGTGCCAGCAGTGCCGACGAAGCGGGGGGGTGGACAGATACGCAGTATTTT	CASSADEAGGWTDTQYF
TRBV11-3	.	TRBD1	TRBJ2-2	TGTGCCAGCAACAAGGTCGGGACAGGGGACACCGGGGAGCTGTTTTTT	CASNKVGTGDTGELFF
TRBV7-8	few	.	TRBJ2-7	TGTGCCAGCAGTGCCAGGCCAGCCTACGAGCAGTACTTC	CASSARPAYEQYF
TRBV5-6	.	TRBD1	TRBJ2-7	TGTGCCAGCAGCCAAGACAGGGGGCCCACCTACGAGCAGTACTTC	CASSQDRGPTYEQYF
TRBV5-1	.	.	TRBJ1-6	TGCGCCAGCAGCTTGGGGCAGGTCGATAATTCACCCCTCCACTTT	CASSLGQVDNSPLHF
TRBV9	.	.	TRBJ2-3	TGTGCCAGCAGCGTGTACATCGGCACAGATACGCAGTATTTT	CASSVYIGTDTQYF
TRBV5-1	few	.	TRBJ1-1	TGCGCCAGCAGCCCTTGGGACTTGAACACTGAAGCTTTCTTT	CASSPWDLNTEAFF
TRBV21-1	.	.	TRBJ2-6	TGTGCCAGCAGCATAAAATATCACAGGGATCCCGGGGCCAACGTCCTGACTTTC	CASSIKYHRDPGANVLTF
TRBV4-1	.	.	TRBJ1-2	TGCGCCAGCAGCCAAGAAGGGAACAGGCTAAACTATGGCTACACCTTC	CASSQEGNRLNYGYTF
TRBV27	.	TRBD1	TRBJ2-7	TGTGCCAGCAGTTTCTCCGACAGGGTGTATACCGAGCAGTACTTC	CASSFSDRVYTEQYF
TRBV7-2	.	.	TRBJ1-1	TGTGCCAGCAGCTTACCCGCGCAGGGTGTAGCTTTCTTT	CASSLPAQGVAFF
TRBV7-2	few	.	TRBJ1-2	TGTGCCAGCAGTGTGACGAGGGAGGGAGACTATGGCTACACCTTC	CASSVTREGDYGYTF
TRBV4-2	.	.	TRBJ1-6	TGTGCCAGCAGCCAAGAGGCAGGGAATAATTCACCCCTCCACTTT	CASSQEAGNNSPLHF
TRBV5-8	.	.	TRBJ1-5	TGTGCCAGCAGCTTGGACAGGGAACAGCCCCAGCATTTT	CASSLDREQPQHF
TRBV28	few	TRBD1	TRBJ2-7	TGTGCCAGCAGACCACAGGGGGCGGGATTCAACGAGCAGTACTTC	CASRPQGAGFNEQYF
TRBV7-9	.	TRBD2	TRBJ2-7	TGTGCCAGCAGCACTAGCGCTCTCTACGAGCAGTACTTC	CASSTSALYEQYF
TRBV7-9	.	TRBD1	TRBJ1-4	TGTGCCAGCAGCGACCGGGACAGGGGAGGTGAAAAACTGTTTTTT	CASSDRDRGGEKLFF
TRBV5-4	.	.	TRBJ2-3	TGTGCCAGCACCCATGACTATTCTAGCACAGATACGCAGTATTTT	CASTHDYSSTDTQYF
TRBV19	few	TRBD1	TRBJ1-2	TGTGCCAGTAACAGGGGAGCGGGCGGCTACACCTTC	CASNRGAGGYTF
TRBV27	.	TRBD1	TRBJ1-1	TGTGCCAGCAGTTTAATGTCAGGGGGCACTGAAGCTTTCTTT	CASSLMSGGTEAFF
TRBV5-6	.	.	TRBJ1-2	TGTGCCAGCAGCTTGGCAAGGGGGACCTTGCACTATGGCTACACCTTC	CASSLARGTLHYGYTF
TRBV11-2	.	TRBD2	TRBJ2-7	TGTGCCAGCAGCCCGGGACTAGCGGGGACCGCCTACGAGCAGTACTTC	CASSPGLAGTAYEQYF
TRBV5-1	.	.	TRBJ2-5	TGCGCCAGCAGCGCACTCCAAGAGACCCAGTACTTC	CASSALQETQYF
TRBV6-1	once	.	TRBJ2-5	TGTGCCAGCAGCCAGACACGCCTTGGGGAGACCCAGTACTTC	CASSQTRLGETQYF